These 3 T cell receptor beta chains originate from one sample sequenced in a study of T-cell memory formation after mild COVID-19. TCRdb recomputed calls from the 5' RACE reads with MiXCR, one row per CDR3 protein. The table includes under 300,000 distinct CDR3 sequences, around 8% detected once. Sample: PBMCs or a T cell subset sorted from them (not recorded which). These receptors all come from a man between 18 and 29 years old who had mild COVID-19 (a few samples of this study predate the infection). Cell type and time point are not known.

The chain employs TRBV11-2 and TRBJ1-2; a possible D gene is TRBD1 (6 bases). The germline CDR1 and CDR2 sequences are SGHAT and FQNNGV. The CDR3 loop spans 17 amino acids. V dropped 6 bases and J dropped 6 bases, with 26 bases sitting between them. CDR3 protein: CASRPGWGPYLENGYTF. DNA for the CDR3: TGTGCCAGCAGACCTGGCTGGGGGCCCTACTTAGAGAATGGCTACACCTTC.

The table lists this clonotype with many counts. The chain combines TRBV7-8 with TRBJ2-2; 10 bases are a match to TRBD2. CDR3 length equals 18 residues. The trim removed 2 bases at V and 7 bases at J, leaving 13 bases unmatched. The V gene's germline CDR1 is SGHVS and CDR2 FQNEAQ. CDR3 nucleotide sequence: TGTGCCAGCAGCTTACGAGGAGCGGGGGGGCAGGTTTTCGGGGAGCTGTTTTTT. Translation gives CASSLRGAGGQVFGELFF.

This chain joins TRBV7-2 and TRBJ2-7, with a weak D call TRBD2 (6 bases). This CDR3 is 14 amino acids long. V lost 1 base and J 7 bases, leaving 14 bases between the germline ends. In germline, CDR1 is SGHTA, CDR2 FQGNSA. This chain's CDR3 is CASSLVGGAREQYF. CDR3 nucleotide sequence: TGTGCCAGCAGCTTAGTAGGCGGGGCGCGAGAGCAGTACTTC.